This section outlines one T cell receptor (beta chain) sequence together with its context. Antigen: not known. These data originate in a study of siplizumab effects on memory and regulatory T cells. Whole-study results and caveats: It seemed that naive T cells were more diverse than memory cells and were major contributors to the alloresponse.

From germline, CDR1 is SNHLY and CDR2 FYNNEI. Trimming took 4 bases from V and 6 from J, leaving 13 bases between them. The CDR3 is 13 amino acids. Assay used: immunoSEQ multiplex PCR; TCRdb lists only in-frame clones, some missing. The sample yields fewer than 120,000 clones, around nine tenths seen once. This receptor was taken from a human donor in good health. The material sequenced was CD4+ T cells sorted from blood. The rearrangement links TRBV2 to TRBJ2-7; a possible D gene is TRBD2 (6 bases). CDR3 bases: TGTGCCAGCAGTGGGGAGGCCTTGTCCGAGCAGTACTTC. Protein product: CASSGEALSEQYF.